A selection of T cell receptor beta chains follows, all from one sample in a study of blood T cell repertoires in COVID-19. This table comes from immunoSEQ multiplex PCR, and its TCRdb copy is limited to in-frame clones, with some not included. The sample holds some 220,000 clones; about 85% are singletons and the top ten take 2.9%. Sequencing was carried out using peripheral blood. All receptors derive from a man aged 50 to 59 who had recovered from COVID-19. CDR3s include the opening cysteine and the closing phenylalanine or tryptophan. A D gene is named only where the DNA matches it firmly. For some rows the clone size is stated as once, few or many, or as a class when expanded; others skip it.

size: -; V: TRBV18; J: TRBJ2-5; D: -; DNA: TGTGCCAGCTCACCCTCAGGACTTCCACAAGAGACCCAGTACTTC; CDR3: CASSPSGLPQETQYF
size: -; V: TRBV30; J: TRBJ1-2; D: -; DNA: TGTGCCTGGAGTATGACAAACTATGGCTACACCTTC; CDR3: CAWSMTNYGYTF
size: -; V: TRBV27; J: TRBJ2-7; D: -; DNA: TGTGCCAGCAGTTTTCTACCGACTTACGAGCAGTACTTC; CDR3: CASSFLPTYEQYF
size: -; V: TRBV5-1; J: TRBJ2-7; D: TRBD1; DNA: TGCGCCAGCAGCTTACAGGGGGCTTCCTACGAGCAGTACTTC; CDR3: CASSLQGASYEQYF
size: -; V: TRBV5-1; J: TRBJ1-1; D: -; DNA: TGCGCCAGCAGCCCGACAGCGAACACTGAAGCTTTCTTT; CDR3: CASSPTANTEAFF
size: -; V: TRBV18; J: TRBJ2-2; D: -; DNA: TGTGCCAGCTCACTGGACACCTCGAACACCGGGGAGCTGTTTTTT; CDR3: CASSLDTSNTGELFF
size: -; V: TRBV19; J: TRBJ2-7; D: TRBD1; DNA: TGTGCCAGTAGTAGCCGACAGGGGGCGGCCTACGAGCAGTACTTC; CDR3: CASSSRQGAAYEQYF
size: -; V: TRBV27; J: TRBJ1-2; D: TRBD1; DNA: TGTGCCAGCAGTGGCAGACAGGGGTTTCGCTATGGCTACACCTTC; CDR3: CASSGRQGFRYGYTF
size: -; V: TRBV28; J: TRBJ2-7; D: -; DNA: TGTGCCAGCAGTACAGGGTTCGGCGAGCAGTACTTC; CDR3: CASSTGFGEQYF
size: -; V: TRBV28; J: TRBJ2-2; D: -; DNA: TGTGCCAGCATGCGGGGGGAGCTGTTTTTT; CDR3: CASMRGELFF
size: -; V: TRBV6-4; J: TRBJ2-1; D: TRBD2; DNA: TGTGCCAGCAGTGTTACTAGCGGGAGTAGTTTTGGTGAGCAGTTCTTC; CDR3: CASSVTSGSSFGEQFF
size: once; V: TRBV15; J: TRBJ1-1; D: -; DNA: TGTGCCACCAGCAGAGTAGGGGTAACTGAAGCTTTCTTT; CDR3: CATSRVGVTEAFF
size: -; V: TRBV5-1; J: TRBJ1-1; D: -; DNA: TGCGCCAGCAGCTTAGGACAGAAAAACACTGAAGCTTTCTTT; CDR3: CASSLGQKNTEAFF
size: -; V: TRBV18; J: TRBJ2-4; D: -; DNA: TGTGCCAGCTCACCCGGTAAGGCCAAAAACATTCAGTACTTC; CDR3: CASSPGKAKNIQYF
size: -; V: TRBV6-4; J: TRBJ2-1; D: -; DNA: TGTGCCAGCAGTGGAGACACGACCCTCAATGAGCAGTTCTTC; CDR3: CASSGDTTLNEQFF
size: -; V: TRBV6-5; J: TRBJ2-2; D: TRBD1; DNA: TGTGCCAGCAGGCCAGACAGGGGGCACACCGGGGAGCTGTTTTTT; CDR3: CASRPDRGHTGELFF
size: -; V: TRBV2; J: TRBJ2-5; D: -; DNA: TGTGCCAGCAGTGAAGCGCTTGCCTCTCGAAGGGGGAAGGAGACCCAGTACTTC; CDR3: CASSEALASRRGKETQYF
size: -; V: TRBV10-1; J: TRBJ2-7; D: TRBD2; DNA: TGCGCCAGCAGTGAGCAAGGGAGCGGGAGTTCCTACGAGCAGTACTTC; CDR3: CASSEQGSGSSYEQYF